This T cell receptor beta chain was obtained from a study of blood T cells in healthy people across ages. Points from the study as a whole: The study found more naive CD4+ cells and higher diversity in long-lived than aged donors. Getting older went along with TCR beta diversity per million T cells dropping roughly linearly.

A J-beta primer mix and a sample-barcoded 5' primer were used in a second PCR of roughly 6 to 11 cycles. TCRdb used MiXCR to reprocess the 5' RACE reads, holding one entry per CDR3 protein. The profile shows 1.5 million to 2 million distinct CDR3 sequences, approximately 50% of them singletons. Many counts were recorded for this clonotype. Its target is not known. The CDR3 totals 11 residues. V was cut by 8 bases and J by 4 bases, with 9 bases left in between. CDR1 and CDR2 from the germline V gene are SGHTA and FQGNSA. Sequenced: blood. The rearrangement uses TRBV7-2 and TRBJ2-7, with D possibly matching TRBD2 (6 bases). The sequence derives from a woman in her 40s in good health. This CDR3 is CASRTTYEQYF. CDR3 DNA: TGTGCCAGCCGGACTACATACGAGCAGTACTTC.